The 11 T cell receptor beta chains below come from one sample, sequenced in a study of blood T cell repertoires in COVID-19. TCRdb keeps only in-frame clones here, not all; method: immunoSEQ multiplex PCR. The sample lists 75,000 to 80,000 clones, approximately 86% occurring once. Sequencing was carried out using peripheral blood. Receptor source: a human donor in a cohort sampled during active COVID-19.

The chain carries TRBV11-3 and TRBJ1-1; the match to TRBD1 covers 7 bases. Germline lookup yields CDR1 SGHNT and CDR2 YENEEA. V dropped 1 base and J dropped 8; count of bases not matched to a gene: 4. This CDR3 spans 13 amino acids. CDR3 residues: CASSLVARGEAFF. As DNA, the CDR3 is TGTGCCAGCAGCTTAGTGGCCAGGGGGGAAGCTTTCTTT.

The chain has TRBV19 and TRBJ1-5; 11 bases match TRBD1. Per germline, CDR1 LNHDA and CDR2 SQIVND (reference sequence). This CDR3 region has 19 residues. The trim removed 4 bases at V and 4 bases at J, leaving 15 bases unmatched. The CDR3 sequence is CASSTWTGGWGTRNQPQHF. CDR3 nucleotide sequence: TGTGCCAGTAGTACCTGGACAGGGGGCTGGGGAACCCGTAATCAGCCCCAGCATTTT.

V usage is TRBV7-9 and J usage is TRBJ1-2, with 7 bases fitting TRBD1. This CDR3 is 14 amino acids long. V shed 3 bases and J 8 bases; nucleotides not matched to a gene: 9. Germline V CDR1 and CDR2: SEHNR, FQNEAQ (reference sequence). The CDR3 DNA follows: TGTGCCAGCAGCTTGGGAACAGGGGTGCTAGGCTACACCTTC. The encoded protein is CASSLGTGVLGYTF.

The chain joins TRBV5-5 to TRBJ2-1, with D uncertain. Germline V gives CDR1 SGHKS, CDR2 YYEKEE (reference sequence). V was trimmed by 2 bases and J by 3 bases, leaving 12 bases between them. The CDR3 spans 15 residues. CDR3: CASSLVNFNYNEQFF. DNA for the CDR3: TGTGCCAGCAGCTTAGTTAACTTCAACTACAATGAGCAGTTCTTC.

The V call is TRBV7-3, the J call TRBJ2-1; the match to TRBD1 covers 7 bases. V lost 1 base to trimming and J lost 8 bases; unmatched junction nucleotides: 5. From germline, CDR1 is SGHTA and CDR2 FQGTGA. The CDR3 extends over 14 amino acids. CDR3: CASSLIAGGDEQFF. DNA of the CDR3: TGTGCCAGCAGCTTAATAGCAGGGGGAGATGAGCAGTTCTTC.

In this sample, this clone turned up a few times. This chain links TRBV9 with TRBJ1-5; 8 bases are shared with TRBD1. This CDR3 is built from 14 residues. CDR1 and CDR2 from the germline V gene are SGDLS and YYNGEE. The junction had 7 bases not matched to a gene; V was cut back by 7 bases and J by 4 bases. The CDR3 here is CASGEGQANQPQHF. CDR3 coding DNA: TGTGCCAGCGGTGAGGGACAGGCAAATCAGCCCCAGCATTTT. Looking up the rest from reference TRBV9 and TRBJ1-5 gives the full variable domain: DSGVTQTPKHLITATGQRVTLRCSPRSGDLSVYWYQQSLDQGLQFLIQYYNGEERAKGNILERFSAQQFPDLHSELNLSSLELGDSALYFCASGEGQANQPQHFGDGTRLSIL.

The rearrangement links TRBV24-1 to TRBJ2-3; TRBD1 might be the D (6 bases). Deletions cut 4 bases from V and 9 bases from J, with 19 bases between. Germline V gene lookup returns CDR1 KGHDR and CDR2 SFDVKD. The CDR3 has 15 amino acids. The CDR3 DNA sequence: TGTGCCACCAGTGACTATAATGCAGGGGTGGGCACGCAGTATTTT. This translates into CATSDYNAGVGTQYF.

The chain joins TRBV4-3 to TRBJ2-3; 11 nucleotides agree with TRBD1. Germline lookup yields CDR1 LGHNA and CDR2 YSLEER. After removal of 0 bases from V and 6 bases from J, the junction contained 11 bases not matched to a gene. The length of the CDR3 is 18 residues. CDR3 protein: CASSQEWGTGQGADTQYF. DNA of the CDR3: TGCGCCAGCAGCCAAGAATGGGGCACCGGACAGGGGGCCGATACGCAGTATTTT.

The gene calls are TRBV25-1 and TRBJ1-3, with 7 bases fitting TRBD1. CDR3 size: 14 residues. V was clipped by 4 bases and J by 3 bases; unmatched bases: 3. Germline lookup yields CDR1 MGHDK and CDR2 SYGVNS. The CDR3 nucleotides are TGTGCCAGCAGTGCCTACAGGGGTGGAAACACCATATATTTT. Residues: CASSAYRGGNTIYF.

The chain couples TRBV6-4 to TRBJ1-1; tentatively, D is TRBD1 (6 bases). Looked up from germline, CDR1 is MRHNA and CDR2 is SNTAGT. Trimming took 0 bases from V and 3 from J, leaving 11 bases between them. The CDR3 consists of 15 residues. CDR3 amino acids: CASSDSGNRDTEAFF. In nucleotides, the CDR3 is TGTGCCAGCAGTGACTCAGGGAACAGGGACACTGAAGCTTTCTTT.

This clone has just a few counts. The chain recombines TRBV9 with TRBJ1-3; D gene uncertain. Trimming removed 0 bases at V and 15 bases at J, with 13 bases between. The length of the CDR3 is 12 residues. Germline assignment: CDR1 SGDLS and CDR2 YYNGEE. DNA of the CDR3: TGTGCCAGCAGCGTAGGTGTTGGGCCCCAATATTTT. Protein sequence: CASSVGVGPQYF.